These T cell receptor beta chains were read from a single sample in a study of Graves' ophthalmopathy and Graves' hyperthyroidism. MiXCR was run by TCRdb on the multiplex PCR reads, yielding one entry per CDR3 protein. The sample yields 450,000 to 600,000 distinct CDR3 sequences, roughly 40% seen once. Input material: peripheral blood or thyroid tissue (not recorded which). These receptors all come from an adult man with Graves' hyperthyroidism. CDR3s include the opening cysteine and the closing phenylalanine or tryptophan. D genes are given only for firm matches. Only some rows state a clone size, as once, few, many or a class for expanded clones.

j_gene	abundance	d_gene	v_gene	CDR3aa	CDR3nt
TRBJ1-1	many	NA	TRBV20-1	CSARVAATEAFF	TGCAGTGCTAGAGTCGCGGCCACTGAAGCTTTCTTT
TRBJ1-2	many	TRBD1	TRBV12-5	CASGLSLFRQGYGYTF	TGTGCTAGTGGTTTGTCCCTATTCCGACAGGGGTATGGCTACACCTTC
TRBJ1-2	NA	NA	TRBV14	CASSQVNKGHRHYGYTF	TGTGCCAGCAGCCAAGTCAATAAGGGTCATAGGCACTATGGCTACACCTTC
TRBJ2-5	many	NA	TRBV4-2	CASSQAWEETQYF	TGTGCCAGCAGCCAAGCCTGGGAGGAGACCCAGTACTTC
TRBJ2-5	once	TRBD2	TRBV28	CASSFSTSGGGTQYF	TGTGCCAGCAGTTTCTCGACTAGCGGTGGGGGGACCCAGTACTTC
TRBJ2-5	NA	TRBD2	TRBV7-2	CASSLAPAGAGGETQYF	TGTGCCAGCAGCTTAGCTCCAGCGGGAGCGGGCGGGGAGACCCAGTACTTC
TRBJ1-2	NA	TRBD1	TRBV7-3	CASSGRQGWRRGYTF	TGTGCCAGCAGCGGAAGACAGGGGTGGCGAAGGGGCTACACCTTC
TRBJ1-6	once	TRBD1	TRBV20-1	CSARDLTGDSPLHF	TGCAGTGCTAGAGATCTGACAGGGGATTCACCCCTCCACTTT
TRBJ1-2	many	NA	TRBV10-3	CAIFETERYGYTF	TGTGCCATATTCGAAACAGAGCGCTATGGCTACACCTTC
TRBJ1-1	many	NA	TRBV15	CATATRTEAFF	TGTGCCACAGCAACTAGGACTGAAGCTTTCTTT
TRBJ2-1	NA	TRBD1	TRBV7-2	CASSLSMDRGNEQFF	TGTGCCAGCAGCTTGTCGATGGACAGGGGCAATGAGCAGTTCTTC
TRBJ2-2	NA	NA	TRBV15	CATGSRGNTGELFF	TGTGCCACAGGGAGCCGAGGGAACACCGGGGAGCTGTTTTTT
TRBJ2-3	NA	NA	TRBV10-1	CASSESDDTQYF	TGCGCCAGCAGTGAGTCCGACGATACGCAGTATTTT
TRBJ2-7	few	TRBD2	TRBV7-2	CASSQEIGLAGYEQYF	TGTGCCAGCAGCCAAGAGATAGGGCTAGCGGGCTACGAGCAGTACTTC
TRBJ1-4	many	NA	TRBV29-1	CSVAVRVGEKLFF	TGCAGCGTTGCTGTCAGGGTGGGTGAAAAACTGTTTTTT
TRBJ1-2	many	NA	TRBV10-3	CAISESTGSGGYTF	TGTGCCATCAGTGAGTCGACTGGGTCAGGTGGCTACACCTTC
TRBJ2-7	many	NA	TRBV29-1	CSVEASAYEQYF	TGCAGCGTTGAGGCGTCAGCCTACGAGCAGTACTTC
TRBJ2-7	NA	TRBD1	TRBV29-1	CSVPGQGFVYEQYF	TGCAGCGTTCCCGGACAGGGGTTTGTTTACGAGCAGTACTTC
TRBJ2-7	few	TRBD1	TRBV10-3	CASRRGDRGLHSYEQYF	TGTGCCAGCAGGAGAGGGGACAGGGGGTTACACTCCTACGAGCAGTACTTC
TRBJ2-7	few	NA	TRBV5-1	CASSGQQFSYEQYF	TGCGCCAGCAGCGGGCAGCAGTTCTCCTACGAGCAGTACTTC
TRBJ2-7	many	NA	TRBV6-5	CASSTRAVSSYEQYF	TGTGCCAGCAGTACCCGAGCGGTCAGCTCCTACGAGCAGTACTTC
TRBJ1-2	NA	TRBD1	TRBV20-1	CSASGSGRPGQVANYGYTF	TGCAGTGCTAGTGGTTCGGGCAGACCCGGACAGGTTGCTAACTATGGCTACACCTTC
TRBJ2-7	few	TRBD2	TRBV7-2	CASSLLLADPLEYF	TGTGCCAGCAGCTTATTACTAGCGGATCCTTTAGAGTACTTC
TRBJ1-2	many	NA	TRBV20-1	CSARGFGVNGYTF	TGCAGTGCTAGAGGTTTCGGGGTTAATGGCTACACCTTC
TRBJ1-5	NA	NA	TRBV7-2	CASSEVGGKNNQPQHF	TGTGCCAGCAGTGAAGTGGGGGGAAAGAACAATCAGCCCCAGCATTTT
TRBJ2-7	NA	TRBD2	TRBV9	CASSVAGGSDVSSYEQYF	TGTGCCAGCAGCGTAGCGGGGGGGTCCGACGTCAGCTCCTACGAGCAGTACTTC
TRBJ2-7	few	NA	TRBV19	CASSIKGSSYEQYF	TGTGCCAGTAGTATTAAAGGGAGCTCCTACGAGCAGTACTTC
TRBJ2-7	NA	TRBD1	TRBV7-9	CASSFRDRGFDYEQYF	TGTGCCAGCAGCTTCCGCGACAGGGGGTTTGACTACGAGCAGTACTTC
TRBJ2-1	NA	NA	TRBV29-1	CSVEDGGAGEQFF	TGCAGCGTTGAAGATGGGGGGGCTGGTGAGCAGTTCTTC
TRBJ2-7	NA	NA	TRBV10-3	CAISPAGSSYEQYF	TGTGCCATCAGCCCTGCAGGTAGCTCCTACGAGCAGTACTTC
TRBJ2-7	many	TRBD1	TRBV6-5	CASTSQGAVHEQYF	TGTGCCAGCACCTCTCAGGGGGCGGTTCACGAGCAGTACTTC
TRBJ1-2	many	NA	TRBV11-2	CASSANRDRVTGRHYYGYTF	TGTGCCAGCAGCGCAAACCGAGATCGGGTCACAGGGAGGCATTACTATGGCTACACCTTC
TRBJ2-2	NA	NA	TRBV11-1	CASRVQGITGELFF	TGTGCCAGCAGAGTTCAGGGAATCACCGGGGAGCTGTTTTTT
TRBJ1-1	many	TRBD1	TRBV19	CASRTGGANTEAFF	TGTGCCAGTAGGACAGGGGGCGCGAACACTGAAGCTTTCTTT
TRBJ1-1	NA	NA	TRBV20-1	CSAEAGNTEAFF	TGCAGTGCGGAGGCGGGGAACACTGAAGCTTTCTTT
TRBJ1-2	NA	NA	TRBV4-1	CASSQDSVTPPRKIF	TGCGCCAGCAGCCAAGATTCCGTTACTCCCCCGCGTAAAATCTTC
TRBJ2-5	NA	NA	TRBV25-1	CASSIYLCSVFGQGQETQYF	NA
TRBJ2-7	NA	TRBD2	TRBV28	CASISGGSYKQYF	TGTGCCAGCATTTCGGGGGGGTCCTACAAGCAGTACTTC
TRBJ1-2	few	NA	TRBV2	CASSDFHRDGYTF	TGTGCCAGCAGTGACTTTCACAGGGATGGCTACACCTTC
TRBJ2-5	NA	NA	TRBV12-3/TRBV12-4	CASSRPGPETQYF	TGTGCCAGCAGCCGGCCCGGGCCAGAGACCCAGTACTTC
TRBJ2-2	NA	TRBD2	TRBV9	CASSFGGIGELFF	TGTGCCAGCAGTTTCGGGGGGATCGGGGAGCTGTTTTTT
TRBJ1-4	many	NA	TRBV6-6	CASSSRREDEKLFF	TGTGCCAGCAGTTCGAGGAGGGAAGATGAAAAACTGTTTTTT
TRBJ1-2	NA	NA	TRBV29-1	CSSSWTEDGYTF	TGCAGCTCGTCCTGGACAGAAGATGGCTACACCTTC
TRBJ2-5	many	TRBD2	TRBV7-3	CASSPPGLAAAETQYF	TGTGCCAGCAGCCCACCCGGGCTAGCGGCTGCGGAGACCCAGTACTTC
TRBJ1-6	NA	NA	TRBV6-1	CASSDEEVLTISPLHF	TGTGCCAGCAGTGACGAAGAGGTCCTTACCATTTCACCCCTCCACTTT
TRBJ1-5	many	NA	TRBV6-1	CASAIGGNNQPQHF	TGTGCCAGCGCAATAGGGGGGAACAATCAGCCCCAGCATTTT
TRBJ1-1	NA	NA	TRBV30	CAWRWLPNTEAFF	TGTGCCTGGAGATGGTTACCGAACACTGAAGCTTTCTTT
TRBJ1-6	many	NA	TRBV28	CASSHDGSPLHF	TGTGCCAGCAGCCACGACGGATCACCCCTCCACTTT
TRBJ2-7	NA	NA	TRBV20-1	CSSRTLRRTYEQYF	TGCAGTTCCAGGACCCTACGGCGAACCTACGAGCAGTACTTC
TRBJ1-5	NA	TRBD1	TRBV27	CASSLDREGNQPQHF	TGTGCCAGCAGTCTAGACAGGGAGGGCAATCAGCCCCAGCATTTT
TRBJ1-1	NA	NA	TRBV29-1	CSQDSRGEAFF	TGCAGCCAAGACTCTCGTGGTGAAGCTTTCTTT
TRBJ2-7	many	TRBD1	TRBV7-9	CASSSGTGIYEQYF	TGTGCCAGCAGCTCAGGGACAGGGATCTACGAGCAGTACTTC
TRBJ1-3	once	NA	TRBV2	CASEQTISGNTIYF	TGTGCCAGTGAACAGACCATCTCTGGAAACACCATATATTTT
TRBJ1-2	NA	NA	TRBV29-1	CSPSDTGYGYTF	TGCAGCCCATCGGACACTGGCTATGGCTACACCTTC
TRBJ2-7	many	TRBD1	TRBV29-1	CSAASDRTYEQYF	TGCAGCGCAGCCTCGGACAGGACCTACGAGCAGTACTTC
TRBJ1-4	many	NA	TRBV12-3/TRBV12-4	CASSLAVAGVEKLFF	TGTGCCAGCAGTTTGGCCGTAGCAGGAGTAGAAAAACTGTTTTTT
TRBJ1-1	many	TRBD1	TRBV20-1	CSAGQGPITEAFF	TGCAGTGCTGGACAGGGACCCATCACTGAAGCTTTCTTT
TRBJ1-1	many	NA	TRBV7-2	CASSTSGGRGTEAFF	TGTGCCAGCAGCACCAGTGGGGGGCGCGGGACTGAAGCTTTCTTT
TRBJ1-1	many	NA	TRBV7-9	CASSLESWTGQAFF	TGTGCCAGCAGCTTAGAGTCCTGGACGGGACAAGCTTTCTTT